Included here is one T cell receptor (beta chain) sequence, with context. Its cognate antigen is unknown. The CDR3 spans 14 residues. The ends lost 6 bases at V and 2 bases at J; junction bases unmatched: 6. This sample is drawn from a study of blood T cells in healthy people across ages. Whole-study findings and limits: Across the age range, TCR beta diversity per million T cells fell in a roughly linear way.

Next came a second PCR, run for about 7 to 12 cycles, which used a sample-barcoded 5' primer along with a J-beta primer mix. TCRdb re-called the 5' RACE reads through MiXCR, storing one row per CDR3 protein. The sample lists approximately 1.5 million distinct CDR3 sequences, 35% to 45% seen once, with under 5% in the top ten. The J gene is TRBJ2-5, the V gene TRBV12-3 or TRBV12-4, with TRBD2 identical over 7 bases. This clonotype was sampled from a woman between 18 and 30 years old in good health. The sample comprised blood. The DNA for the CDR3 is TGTGCCAGCAGGCTGGGAGGGACTCAAGAGACCCAGTACTTC. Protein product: CASRLGGTQETQYF.